This section outlines one T cell receptor beta chain sequence together with its context. Its specificity is unknown. This entry is derived from a study of T cells in Graves' hyperthyroidism and ophthalmopathy. General observations from the study: Most clonotypes expanded in thyroid above 0.001 were likewise present in blood.

With V trimmed by 1 base and J by 2 bases, 2 bases remained unmatched. Germline values: CDR1 SGHRS, CDR2 YFSETQ. The CDR3 is 16 amino acids. Amplified TCR beta CDR3 regions derived from RNA transcripts. First-round RT-PCR of the TCR CDR3 relied on the HTBI primer set. TCRdb reanalysed the multiplex PCR reads using MiXCR and keeps one entry per CDR3 protein. The sample consists of approximately 490,000 distinct CDR3 sequences, 20% to 25% of them appearing once. Specimen: blood. This receptor was taken from a woman in her sixties or seventies with Graves' ophthalmopathy. This rearrangement joins TRBV5-1 to TRBJ2-3, with 12 bases lining up with TRBD2. The CDR3 nucleotides read TGCGCCAGCAGCTTGAGGACTAGCGGGGTCACAGATACGCAGTATTTT. Translated, it gives CASSLRTSGVTDTQYF.